Shown below are 17 T cell receptor beta chains from a single sample sequenced in a study of regulatory T cells in long-lasting Graves disease (dated by TCRdb to 2020 to 2023). The label giving this sample's time point can be read as: persistent/refractory GD, antithyroid drugs over 5 years with positive TRAb. For both TCR sequencing and RNA sequencing, RNA was extracted from PBMCs in TRIzol. Preparation of the library involved multiplex PCR. The reads were generated on an Illumina HiSeq 4000. iRepertoire HTBI primers and Arm-PCR amplification of CDR3 regions were used to construct TCR beta libraries. TCRdb reanalyzed the raw reads on its own, using fastp at Q25 for trimming and MiXCR for clone calling, and kept in-frame beta chains. Rows with one shared CDR3 protein collapse into an entry with the most common genes and DNA. The sample table lists roughly 400,000 distinct CDR3 sequences, around 20% of them with a count of one. The ten largest make up less than 25% of the sample.

The sample was peripheral blood mononuclear cells (PBMCs), taken when the disease was refractory, from a patient treated with antithyroid drugs. Receptors originate from a female donor with Graves disease.

This clonotype was seen more than once but under ten times. The V call is TRBV28, the J call TRBJ2-2, with TRBD1 matching over 11 bases. Germline CDR1 is MDHEN and CDR2 is SYDVKM. This CDR3 contains 19 residues. Unmatched junction bases numbered 14, after V lost 1 base and J lost 7 bases. This CDR3 is CASSLFLRDRGFYGGELFF. DNA of the CDR3: TGTGCCAGCAGTTTATTTCTTCGGGACAGGGGGTTTTATGGCGGGGAGCTGTTTTTT.

This clonotype showed up many times. The J gene is TRBJ2-7, the V gene TRBV11-2; 9 bases fit TRBD2. V was clipped by 5 bases and J by 6 bases; unmatched bases: 5. The length of the CDR3 is 13 residues. Germline CDR1 is SGHAT and CDR2 is FQNNGV. The CDR3 here is CASSPGLAFEQYF. The CDR3, as DNA: TGTGCCAGCAGCCCGGGACTAGCCTTCGAGCAGTACTTC.

This clonotype has just a few counts. The chain has TRBV6-1 and TRBJ2-1; 7 nucleotides match TRBD2. The CDR3 length is 14 residues. Germline CDR1 MNHNS, CDR2 SASEGT. The trim removed 6 bases at V and 9 bases at J, leaving 11 bases unmatched. The CDR3 loop reads CASRPPGRLVEQFF. The CDR3 coding sequence is TGTGCCAGCAGACCCCCCGGGAGGTTGGTTGAGCAGTTCTTC.

At least ten counts were recorded for this clonotype. The chain carries TRBV12-3 or TRBV12-4 and TRBJ2-2; 10 positions match TRBD1. V was clipped by 5 bases and J by 6 bases; unmatched bases: 6. The CDR3 is 15 amino acids. CDR3 sequence: CASSVTGGWSGELFF. CDR3 nucleotides: TGTGCCAGCAGTGTGACAGGGGGCTGGTCCGGGGAGCTGTTTTTT.

The table lists this clonotype with many counts. V gene TRBV20-1 combines with J gene TRBJ2-2; D may be TRBD2 (5 bases). The CDR3 runs 15 residues. Germline CDR1 and CDR2: DFQATT and SNEGSKA (reference sequence). Trimming took off 4 bases at V and 5 bases at J, with 17 bases between the two ends. CDR3 loop: CSATGMGLVTGELFF. CDR3 bases: TGCAGTGCTACCGGGATGGGCCTAGTGACCGGGGAGCTGTTTTTT.

This clonotype occurred many times. The V call is TRBV11-2, the J call TRBJ1-1; D remains unclear. Germline CDR1 is SGHAT and CDR2 is FQNNGV. With 5 bases removed from V and 5 bases from J, the gap between germline ends came to 12 bases. The CDR3 is made up of 13 amino acids. The CDR3 DNA reads TGTGCCAGCAGCCCCTCGACCGGGACTGAAGCTTTCTTT. This codes for CASSPSTGTEAFF.

This clonotype was seen a few times. The chain recombines TRBV4-3 with TRBJ1-4, with D possibly TRBD1 on 5 matching bases. V was pared by 4 bases and J by 8 bases, with 20 bases between. CDR1 LGHNA and CDR2 YSLEER come from the germline V gene. The CDR3 has 16 amino acids. The CDR3 bases are TGCGCCAGCAGCCCGGCTATTGTGGGAGGGGTCGAAAAACTGTTTTTT. This sequence encodes CASSPAIVGGVEKLFF.

This clonotype was seen repeatedly, ten times or more. CDR3 nucleotides: TGTGCCAGCAGACACAGGGGAGGACTGAATGAAAAACTGTTTTTT. The encoded protein is CASRHRGGLNEKLFF. The gene calls are TRBV6-1 and TRBJ1-4; the match to TRBD1 covers 7 bases. CDR3 length equals 15 residues. Germline loops: CDR1 MNHNS, CDR2 SASEGT. Losses at the gene ends were 6 bases for V and 5 bases for J; bases not matched to a gene: 9.

The rearrangement uses TRBV4-3 and TRBJ1-1; D gene unclear. The CDR3 loop spans 16 amino acids. V lost 1 base, J lost 0 bases, and 12 bases lay in between. Germline assignment: CDR1 LGHNA and CDR2 YSLEER. CDR3 loop: CASSQGLITVNTEAFF. The CDR3 DNA is TGCGCCAGCAGCCAAGGCCTAATAACAGTGAACACTGAAGCTTTCTTT.

The CDR3 DNA sequence: TGCGCCAGCAGCTTTATTAGCGGGGAGCTGTTTTTT. Protein product: CASSFISGELFF. The rearrangement links TRBV5-1 to TRBJ2-2; D unresolved. CDR1 SGHRS and CDR2 YFSETQ come from the germline V gene. This CDR3 region has 12 residues. Trimming pared 2 bases from V and 7 bases from J, leaving 6 bases between.

The genes are TRBV5-1 and TRBJ2-7, with D perhaps matching TRBD1 or TRBD2 (5 bases each). The germline CDR1 and CDR2 sequences are SGHRS and YFSETQ. This CDR3 is built from 18 residues. Trimming stripped 4 bases from V and 1 base from J, with 24 bases between. The CDR3 sequence: CASSHDTLQEAFSYEQYF. CDR3 nucleotide sequence: TGCGCCAGCAGCCACGACACCCTACAGGAGGCTTTTTCCTACGAGCAGTACTTC.

This clonotype was recorded a few times. This chain links TRBV6-2 or TRBV6-3 with TRBJ2-7, with D possibly TRBD1 on 6 matching bases. V gave up 2 bases and J gave up 2 bases, with 13 bases separating them. CDR1 and CDR2 (germline): MNHEY, SVGEGT. This CDR3 spans 15 amino acids. CDR3 sequence reads: CASSYDRPRAYEQYF. The CDR3 coding sequence is TGTGCCAGCAGTTACGACAGGCCCAGGGCCTACGAGCAGTACTTC.

The chain carries TRBV5-1 and TRBJ1-3; 10 bases line up with TRBD1. The CDR3 has 16 amino acids. The V gene end was trimmed by 5 bases and the J gene end by 0 bases; junction bases not matched to a gene: 5. From germline, CDR1 is SGHRS and CDR2 YFSETQ. In nucleotides, the CDR3 is TGCGCCAGCAGGACAGGGGGCGCCGACTCTGGAAACACCATATATTTT. It translates to CASRTGGADSGNTIYF. Based on the CDR3 plus reference TRBV5-1 and TRBJ1-3, the full variable domain is KAGVTQTPRYLIKTRGQQVTLSCSPISGHRSVSWYQQTPGQGLQFLFEYFSETQRNKGNFPGRFSGRQFSNSRSEMNVSTLELGDSALYLCASRTGGADSGNTIYFGEGSWLTVV.

This clonotype came up a few times. The rearrangement links TRBV3-1 to TRBJ2-7, with 7 bases lining up with TRBD1. Per the germline V gene, CDR1 is LGHDT and CDR2 is YNNKEL (reference sequence). The length of the CDR3 is 16 residues. V lost 3 bases to trimming and J lost 3 bases; unmatched junction nucleotides: 11. The CDR3: CASSQRGQTGSYEQYF. The CDR3 region has the DNA TGTGCCAGCAGCCAGAGGGGGCAGACAGGGAGCTACGAGCAGTACTTC.

There are a few counts of this clonotype. This chain connects TRBV27 to TRBJ1-6, with D tentatively TRBD1 (5 bases). This CDR3 comprises 15 residues. In germline, CDR1 is MNHEY, CDR2 SMNVEV (reference sequence). With 6 bases removed from V and 5 bases from J, the gap between germline ends came to 14 bases. As DNA, the CDR3 is TGTGCCAGCAGACACGGGACGGTTAATAATTCACCCCTCCACTTT. Translation gives CASRHGTVNNSPLHF.

The rearrangement joins TRBV20-1 to TRBJ2-7; possible D gene TRBD1, 6 bases. V lost 5 bases, J lost 3 bases, and 8 bases lay in between. Germline V gene data show CDR1 as DFQATT and CDR2 as SNEGSKA (reference sequence). The CDR3 sequence is 11 residues long. The CDR3 nucleotides are TGCAGTGCTTACAGGGTCTACGAGCAGTACTTC. Translating it yields CSAYRVYEQYF.

This chain connects TRBV25-1 to TRBJ1-4; D unresolved. The CDR3 runs 14 residues. Germline-derived CDR1 and CDR2 are MGHDK and SYGVNS. V lost 4 bases to trimming and J lost 8 bases, with 14 bases between them. The CDR3 protein is CASSAENSREKLFF. CDR3 coding DNA: TGTGCCAGCAGTGCGGAGAACTCGAGGGAAAAACTGTTTTTT. The full variable domain, with the rest looked up from reference TRBV25-1 and TRBJ1-4, is EADIYQTPRYLVIGTGKKITLECSQTMGHDKMYWYQQDPGMELHLIHYSYGVNSTEKGDLSSESTVSRIRTEHFPLTLESARPSHTSQYLCASSAENSREKLFFGSGTQLSVL.